This T cell receptor (beta chain) was captured by sequencing in a study of T-cell reconstitution after alpha-beta-depleted transplantation in children. A few counts support this clonotype. Germline loops: CDR1 GTSNPN, CDR2 SVGIG (reference sequence). The CDR3 is made up of 13 amino acids. V was clipped by 5 bases and J by 3 bases; unmatched bases: 6. Preparing the TCRbeta library involved the use of unique molecular identifiers. TCRdb recomputed calls from the PCR reads with MiXCR, one row per CDR3 protein. This sample carries a few hundred thousand distinct CDR3 sequences, roughly 18% of them seen once, and the ten largest clones take less than 4%.

The input for sequencing was PBMCs from the stem cell graft donor, taken from the stem cell graft. The chain couples TRBV30 to TRBJ1-2; 7 bases line up with TRBD1. This clonotype originated in a human donor who donated a stem cell graft to a child with acute lymphoblastic leukemia. The DNA of the CDR3 is TGTGCCTGGCTCTGGGACAGCTACTATGGCTACACCTTC. Translated: CAWLWDSYYGYTF.